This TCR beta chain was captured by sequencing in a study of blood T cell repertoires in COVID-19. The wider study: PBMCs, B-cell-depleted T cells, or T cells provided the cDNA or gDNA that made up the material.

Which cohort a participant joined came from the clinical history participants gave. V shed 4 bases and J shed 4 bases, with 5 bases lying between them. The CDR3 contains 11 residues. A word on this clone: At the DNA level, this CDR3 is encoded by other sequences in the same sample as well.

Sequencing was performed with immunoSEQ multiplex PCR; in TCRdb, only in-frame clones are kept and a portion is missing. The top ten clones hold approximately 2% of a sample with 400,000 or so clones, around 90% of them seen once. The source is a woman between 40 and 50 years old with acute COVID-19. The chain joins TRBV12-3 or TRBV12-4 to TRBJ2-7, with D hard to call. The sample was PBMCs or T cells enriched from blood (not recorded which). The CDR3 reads CASSSVYEQYF. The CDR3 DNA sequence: TGTGCCAGCAGTTCTGTATACGAGCAGTACTTC.